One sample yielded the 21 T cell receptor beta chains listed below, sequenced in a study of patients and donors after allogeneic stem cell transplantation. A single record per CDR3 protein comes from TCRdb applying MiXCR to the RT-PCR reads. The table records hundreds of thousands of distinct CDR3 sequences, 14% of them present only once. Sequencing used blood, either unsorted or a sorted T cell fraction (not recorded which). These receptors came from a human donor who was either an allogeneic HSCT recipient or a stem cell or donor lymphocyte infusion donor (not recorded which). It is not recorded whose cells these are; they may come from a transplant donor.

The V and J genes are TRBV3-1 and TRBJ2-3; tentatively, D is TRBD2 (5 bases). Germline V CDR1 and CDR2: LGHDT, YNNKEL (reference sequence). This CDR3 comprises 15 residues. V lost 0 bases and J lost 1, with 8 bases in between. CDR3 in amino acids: CASSQDGIGTDTQYF. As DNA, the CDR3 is TGTGCCAGCAGCCAAGACGGGATCGGCACAGATACGCAGTATTTT.

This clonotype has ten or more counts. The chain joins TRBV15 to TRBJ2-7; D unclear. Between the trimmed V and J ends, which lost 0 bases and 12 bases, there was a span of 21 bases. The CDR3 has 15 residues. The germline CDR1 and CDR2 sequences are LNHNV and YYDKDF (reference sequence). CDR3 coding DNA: TGTGCCACCAGCAGAGAACGGATTTCTACGAGCAGTAGGTACTTC. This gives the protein CATSRERISTSSRYF.

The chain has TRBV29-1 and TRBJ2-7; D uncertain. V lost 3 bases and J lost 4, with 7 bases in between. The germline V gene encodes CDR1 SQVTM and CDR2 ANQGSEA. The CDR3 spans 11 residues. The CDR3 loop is CSVDAGYEQYF. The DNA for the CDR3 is TGCAGCGTTGACGCCGGTTACGAGCAGTACTTC.

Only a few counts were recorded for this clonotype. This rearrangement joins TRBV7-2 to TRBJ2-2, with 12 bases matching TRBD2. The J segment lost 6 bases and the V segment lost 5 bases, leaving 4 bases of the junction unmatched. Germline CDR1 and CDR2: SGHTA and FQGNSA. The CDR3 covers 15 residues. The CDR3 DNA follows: TGTGCCAGCAGCCGCCCTAGCGGGGGGGCCGGGGAGCTGTTTTTT. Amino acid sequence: CASSRPSGGAGELFF.

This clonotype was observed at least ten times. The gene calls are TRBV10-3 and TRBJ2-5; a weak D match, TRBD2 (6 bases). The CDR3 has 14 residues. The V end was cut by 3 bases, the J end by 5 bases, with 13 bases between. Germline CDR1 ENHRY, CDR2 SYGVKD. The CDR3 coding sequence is TGTGCCATCAGTGATATTGGAGGGCGGGAGACCCAGTACTTC. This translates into CAISDIGGRETQYF.

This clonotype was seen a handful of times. The CDR3 DNA follows: TGCAGTGCTCCCCGGGGTGGCGCGAACACCGGGGAGCTGTTTTTT. Translation gives CSAPRGGANTGELFF. The chain has TRBV20-1 and TRBJ2-2; maybe TRBD2 (5 bases). Looked up from germline, CDR1 is DFQATT and CDR2 is SNEGSKA (reference sequence). The CDR3 runs 15 residues. Trimming took off 5 bases at V and 0 bases at J, with 13 bases between the two ends.

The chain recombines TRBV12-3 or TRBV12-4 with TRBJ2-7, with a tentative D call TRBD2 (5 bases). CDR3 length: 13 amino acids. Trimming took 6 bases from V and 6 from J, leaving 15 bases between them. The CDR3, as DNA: TGTGCCAGCAGGGTTACCGGGATCACCGAGCAGTACTTC. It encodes CASRVTGITEQYF.

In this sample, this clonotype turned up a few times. In DNA form, the CDR3 reads TGTGCCAGCAGCTTATTGGGAGTAGGGGGAAACACTGAAGCTTTCTTT. Its protein product is CASSLLGVGGNTEAFF. J is TRBJ1-1 and V is TRBV11-3, with a tentative D call TRBD1 (6 bases). Germline V gives CDR1 SGHNT, CDR2 YENEEA. The V and J ends lost 2 bases and 2 bases respectively, with 15 bases between them. The CDR3 consists of 16 residues.

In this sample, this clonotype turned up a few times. The CDR3 region is CASSPGGPPISNQPQHF. CDR3 in DNA: TGTGCCAGCAGCCCTGGGGGACCGCCCATTAGCAATCAGCCCCAGCATTTT. J is TRBJ1-5 and V is TRBV7-6; a possible D gene is TRBD1 (5 bases). This CDR3 has 17 amino acids. Trimming cost V 5 bases and J 0 bases, with 17 bases left between them. CDR1 is SGHVS and CDR2 is FNYEAQ in the germline V gene.

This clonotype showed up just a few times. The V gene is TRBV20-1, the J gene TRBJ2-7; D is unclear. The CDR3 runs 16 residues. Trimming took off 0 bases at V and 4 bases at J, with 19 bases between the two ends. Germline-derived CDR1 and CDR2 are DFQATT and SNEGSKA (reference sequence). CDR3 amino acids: CSARDPYLGKTYEQYF. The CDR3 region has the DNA TGCAGTGCTAGAGACCCCTACCTTGGGAAGACTTACGAGCAGTACTTC.

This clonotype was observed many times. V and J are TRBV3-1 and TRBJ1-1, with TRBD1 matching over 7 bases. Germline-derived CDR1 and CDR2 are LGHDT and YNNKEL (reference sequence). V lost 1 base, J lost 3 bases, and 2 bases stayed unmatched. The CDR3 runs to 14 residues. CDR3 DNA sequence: TGTGCCAGCAGCCAAGGGGGACAGTACACTGAAGCTTTCTTT. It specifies CASSQGGQYTEAFF.

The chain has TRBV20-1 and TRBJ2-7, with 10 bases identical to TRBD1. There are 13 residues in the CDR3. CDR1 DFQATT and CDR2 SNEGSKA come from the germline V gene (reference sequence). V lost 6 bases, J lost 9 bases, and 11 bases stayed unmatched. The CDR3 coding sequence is TGCAGTGCGAAGTTAGACAGGGGGCGGGGGCAGTACTTC. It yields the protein CSAKLDRGRGQYF.

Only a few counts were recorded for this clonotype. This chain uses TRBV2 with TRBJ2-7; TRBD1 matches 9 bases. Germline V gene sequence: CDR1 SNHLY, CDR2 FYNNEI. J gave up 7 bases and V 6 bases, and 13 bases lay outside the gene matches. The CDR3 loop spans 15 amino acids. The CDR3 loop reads CASSESRDRVEEQYF. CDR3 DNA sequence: TGTGCCAGCAGCGAGAGCCGGGACAGGGTGGAAGAGCAGTACTTC.

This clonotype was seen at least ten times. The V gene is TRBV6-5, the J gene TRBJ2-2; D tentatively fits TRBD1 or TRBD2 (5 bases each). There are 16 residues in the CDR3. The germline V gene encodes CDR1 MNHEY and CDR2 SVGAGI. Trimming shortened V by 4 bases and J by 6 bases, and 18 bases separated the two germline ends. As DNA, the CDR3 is TGTGCCAGCAGTTCCCCGAGGGGCGTGGGGCCCGGGGAGCTGTTTTTT. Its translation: CASSSPRGVGPGELFF.

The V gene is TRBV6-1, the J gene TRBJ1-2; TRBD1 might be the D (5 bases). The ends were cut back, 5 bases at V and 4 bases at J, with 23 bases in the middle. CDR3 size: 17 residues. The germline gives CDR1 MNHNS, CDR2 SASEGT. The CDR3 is CASSPTDSPTLPYGYTF. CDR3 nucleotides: TGTGCCAGCAGTCCAACCGACAGCCCGACCCTCCCCTATGGCTACACCTTC.

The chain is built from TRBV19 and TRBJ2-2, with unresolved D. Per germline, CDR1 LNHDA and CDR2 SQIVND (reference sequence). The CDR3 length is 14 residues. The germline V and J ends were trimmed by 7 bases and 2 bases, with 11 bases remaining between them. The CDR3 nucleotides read TGTGCCAGTACTACCAACACAAACACCGGGGAGCTGTTTTTT. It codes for CASTTNTNTGELFF.

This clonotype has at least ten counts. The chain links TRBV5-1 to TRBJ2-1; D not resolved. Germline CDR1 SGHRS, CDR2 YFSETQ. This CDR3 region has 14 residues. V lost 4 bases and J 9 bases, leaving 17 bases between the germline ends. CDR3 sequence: CASSTEDPPAEQFF. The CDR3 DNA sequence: TGCGCCAGCAGCACCGAGGACCCCCCCGCTGAGCAGTTCTTC.

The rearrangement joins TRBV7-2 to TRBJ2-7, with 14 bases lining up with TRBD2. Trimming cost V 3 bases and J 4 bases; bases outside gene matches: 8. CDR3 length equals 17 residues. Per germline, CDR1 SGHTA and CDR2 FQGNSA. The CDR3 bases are TGTGCCAGCAGCTTCGGGACTAGCGGGAGCATTTGGTACGAGCAGTACTTC. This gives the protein CASSFGTSGSIWYEQYF.

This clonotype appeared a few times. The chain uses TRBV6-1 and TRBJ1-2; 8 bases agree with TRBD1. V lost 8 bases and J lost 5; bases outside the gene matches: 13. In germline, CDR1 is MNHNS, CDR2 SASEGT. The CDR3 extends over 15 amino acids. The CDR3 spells CASAFSPGQGYGYTF. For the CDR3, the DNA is TGTGCCAGCGCGTTTTCTCCTGGACAGGGATATGGCTACACCTTC.

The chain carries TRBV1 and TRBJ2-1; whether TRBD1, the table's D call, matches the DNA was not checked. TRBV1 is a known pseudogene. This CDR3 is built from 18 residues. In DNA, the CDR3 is TGCACCAGCAGCCCGACGGATGTTAGGGGGGGGAGAGACAATGAGCAGTTCTTC. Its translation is CTSSPTDVRGGRDNEQFF.

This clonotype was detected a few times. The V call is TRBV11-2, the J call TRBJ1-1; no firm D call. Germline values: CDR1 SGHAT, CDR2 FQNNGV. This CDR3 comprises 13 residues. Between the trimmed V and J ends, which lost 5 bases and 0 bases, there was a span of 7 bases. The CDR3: CASSIHLNTEAFF. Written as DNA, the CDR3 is TGTGCCAGCAGCATACACTTGAACACTGAAGCTTTCTTT.